The T cell receptor (beta chain) described here comes from a study of shared clonotypes between healthy human individuals. Comments on this clone: Antigen specificity is unknown.

The method was immunoSEQ multiplex PCR; TCRdb's version includes in-frame clones alone and lacks a portion of them. The top ten clones hold roughly 1.7% of a sample with about 2.2 million clones, about 92% of them seen once. Findings and caveats of the study: Among the subsets, naive ones generally showed larger estimated richness than memory ones. Clonotypes shared by all four donors outscored non-shared clonotypes in generation probability.

Naive-designated CD8 cells lacked CD45RO, were positively enriched for CCR7, and omitted terminally differentiated effector memory CD45RA+ cells. Germline V gives CDR1 SGHDT, CDR2 YYEEEE. The ends were cut back, 6 bases at V and 4 bases at J, with 14 bases in the middle. CDR3 length: 13 residues. Sequencing input: naive CD8+ T cells from PBMCs. The sequence was obtained from a young man in good health. Some clones in this sample may be carry-over from other donors' samples. The chain uses TRBV5-6 and TRBJ2-7; perhaps TRBD1 as D (5 bases). The CDR3 reads CASTRVGVYEQYF. The CDR3 nucleotides read TGTGCCAGCACCAGGGTAGGAGTATACGAGCAGTACTTC.